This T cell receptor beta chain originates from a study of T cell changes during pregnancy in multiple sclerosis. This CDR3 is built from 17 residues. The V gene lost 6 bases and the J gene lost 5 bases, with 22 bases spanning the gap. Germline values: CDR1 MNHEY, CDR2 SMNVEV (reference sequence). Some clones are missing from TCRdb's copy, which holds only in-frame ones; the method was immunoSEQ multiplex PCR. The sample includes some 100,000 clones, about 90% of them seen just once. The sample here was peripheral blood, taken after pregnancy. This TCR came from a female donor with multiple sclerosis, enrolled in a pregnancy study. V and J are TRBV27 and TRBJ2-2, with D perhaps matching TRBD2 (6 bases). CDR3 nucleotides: TGTGCCAGCAGATCCCGTAGTGACGGGAGACCTACCGGGGAGCTGTTTTTT. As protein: CASRSRSDGRPTGELFF.